This T cell receptor beta chain was sequenced during a study of blood T cell repertoires in COVID-19. This CDR3 contains 16 residues. V was clipped by 2 bases and J by 5 bases, with 16 bases between them. In germline, CDR1 is MDHEN, CDR2 SYDVKM. Only in-frame clones appear in the TCRdb table, and some are missing; sequencing was by immunoSEQ multiplex PCR. The table shows around 300,000 clones, with around 89% occurring only once. Material for sequencing was PBMCs or T cells enriched from blood (not recorded which). This chain connects TRBV28 to TRBJ1-5, with a weak D call TRBD1 (5 bases). This receptor was obtained from a woman under 30 with acute COVID-19. This CDR3 is CASSLPSGISYQPQHF. Written as DNA, the CDR3 is TGTGCCAGCAGTTTACCATCAGGGATTTCCTATCAGCCCCAGCATTTT.